This T cell receptor beta chain was identified in a study of T cells after yellow fever vaccination (dated by TCRdb to between 2019 and 2020). For the wider study: The SMART-Seq v4 Ultra Low Input RNA kit was used to prepare libraries from fractions with low cell numbers. Blood was collected at multiple timepoints before and after primary and secondary immunization, and bulk PBMC replicates and cell subsets were isolated. Bulk TCR alpha and beta repertoires were sequenced longitudinally to track T-cell clones before and after primary and booster YFV17D yellow fever vaccination. The cohort comprised two healthy male donors, one aged 18 to 30 and one aged 30 to 40 years. Study-wide conclusions, independent of this receptor: The secondary T-cell response was weaker than the primary response but faster, peaking on day 5 instead of day 15. Computational filtering was required because FACS-sorted repertoires could contain abundant contaminating clonotypes from the bulk population. A small fraction of clonotypes showed up in both the CD4 and CD8 compartments, probably as a result of convergent recombination. The study included only a couple of donors, which limits how far the findings can be generalized. After the booster, most of the clones that had expanded following primary vaccination were detected again (96% of CD4 and around nine tenths of CD8), which suggests that memory was broadly maintained.

Turning to this clonotype: What this receptor recognizes is not known. Per-base qualities were not stored, and no clone one base away is much larger.

The CDR3 holds 13 amino acids from the cysteine to the phenylalanine. Solely the CDR3 DNA is kept, with 39 bases framed from the first base. Trimming removed 8 bases from V and 0 bases from J, leaving 11 bases between the germline ends. The germline V gene yields SGHTA for CDR1 and FQGNSA for CDR2. Sequencer: Illumina NovaSeq 6000. Synthesis of TCR cDNA relied on 5'RACE template switching, a step that introduced a universal primer site along with unique molecular identifiers. Priming of cDNA synthesis was performed from both the TCR alpha and TCR beta constant segments. Two PCR steps were used to amplify libraries, with sample barcodes and sequencing adapters being added in the second step. Sequencing of libraries was performed on Illumina HiSeq 2500 (2x100 bp) or NovaSeq (2x150 bp). The authors' pipeline ran thus. MIGEC handled demultiplexing of reads and collapsing into UMI consensus sequences, while MiXCR performed V(D)J alignment. Using edgeR on replicate PBMC samples, clonotypes were called vaccine-responding if FDR was below 0.01 and the log2 fold change was above 5 up to day 15. Each bulk clonotype was labeled CD4 or CD8 based on which sequenced repertoire, CD4 or CD8, contained the clonotype at higher abundance. The raw public data were reprocessed by TCRdb itself: fastp quality trimming at Q25, MiXCR clonotype calling, in-frame beta chains only. Each entry is one CDR3 protein sequence, shown with its most common DNA and genes. The V and J calls were not made by the authors but by TCRdb's processing. The sample yields hundreds of thousands of distinct CDR3 sequences; 7.5% to 9% were counted once. Jointly, the top ten make up 3% to 3.5% of the sample.

The treatment or condition label for this specimen denotes: live attenuated yellow fever vaccine strain. PBMCs were isolated from peripheral blood using a standard Ficoll-Paque protocol. Dynabeads CD4 and CD8 positive selection kits were used to isolate CD4 and CD8 T-cell fractions. TriZol was used to extract RNA from bulk PBMCs, CD4 and CD8 fractions, and dextramer-positive and dextramer-negative fractions. Here the chain combines TRBV7-2 and TRBJ2-7; no D gene call is confident. Here the sequenced sample was CD4+ T cells sorted from PBMCs, taken 5 days after the yellow fever booster vaccination. The TCR was taken from a man younger than 35 who received the YFV17D yellow fever vaccine. The DNA sequence is as follows: TGTGCCAGCTGCGATAAAAACTCCTACGAGCAGTACTTC. It is translated as CASCDKNSYEQYF.